One sample yielded the 25 T cell receptor beta chains listed below, sequenced in a study of T cell responses to AZD1222 COVID-19 vaccine. Sequenced by immunoSEQ multiplex PCR; TCRdb stores in-frame clones only, minus some. The data contain approximately 110,000 clones, under 90% of them singletons. Sequences were derived from peripheral blood, sampled on day 0 of AZD1222 vaccination. The receptors derive from an adult in good health.

This chain joins TRBV7-9 and TRBJ1-2; D possibly corresponds to TRBD1 (5 bases). The CDR3 is 14 residues long. Germline CDR1 SEHNR, CDR2 FQNEAQ (reference sequence). V was clipped by 1 base and J by 4 bases, with 10 bases between them. The CDR3 nucleotides read TGTGCCAGCAGCTTAGGCAGGGAGTCCTATGGCTACACCTTC. Translating it yields CASSLGRESYGYTF. Using reference TRBV7-9 and TRBJ1-2 for the parts outside the CDR3, the full variable domain is DTGVSQNPRHKITKRGQNVTFRCDPISEHNRLYWYRQTLGQGPEFLTYFQNEAQLEKSRLLSDRFSAERPKGSFSTLEIQRTEQGDSAMYLCASSLGRESYGYTFGSGTRLTVV.

CDR3 nucleotide sequence: TGTGCCAGCAGTTTAGCGGGAGCGGGCACCGGGGAGCTGTTTTTT. Amino acids: CASSLAGAGTGELFF. This chain connects TRBV6-4 to TRBJ2-2; TRBD2 matches at 9 bases. The CDR3 has 15 residues. The ends lost 5 bases at V and 4 bases at J; junction bases unmatched: 5. Germline V gives CDR1 MRHNA, CDR2 SNTAGT.

In its sample, this clone was seen once. V usage is TRBV6-1 and J usage is TRBJ1-1; D call uncertain. Looked up from germline, CDR1 is MNHNS and CDR2 is SASEGT. This CDR3 is 13 amino acids long. Trimming took 3 bases from V and 3 from J, leaving 8 bases between them. The DNA of the CDR3 is TGTGCCAGCAGTGACGGAAGCGACACTGAAGCTTTCTTT. It specifies CASSDGSDTEAFF.

About this clone itself: The same CDR3 arises from other DNA sequences in this sample as well. The chain combines TRBV28 with TRBJ1-6; D uncertain. Trimming pared 3 bases from V and 5 bases from J, leaving 14 bases between. Germline values: CDR1 MDHEN, CDR2 SYDVKM. The CDR3 runs 16 residues. The CDR3 region has the DNA TGTGCCAGCAGTTTGATTCGTACGGGCGATAATTCACCCCTCCACTTT. Translating gives CASSLIRTGDNSPLHF.

The chain employs TRBV30 and TRBJ1-5; D is unclear. V was cut by 1 base and J by 9 bases, with 13 bases left in between. Germline CDR1 and CDR2: GTSNPN and SVGIG (reference sequence). The CDR3 is made up of 13 amino acids. CDR3 sequence reads: CAWSGAPRGPQHF. CDR3 in DNA: TGTGCCTGGAGTGGGGCGCCTCGTGGGCCCCAGCATTTT.

The chain is built from TRBV7-8 and TRBJ1-1; no clear D gene. The CDR3 spans 11 residues. Germline V gene lookup returns CDR1 SGHVS and CDR2 FQNEAQ. V was trimmed by 5 bases and J by 8 bases, leaving 9 bases between them. The CDR3 loop reads CASSPTHEAFF. CDR3 coding DNA: TGTGCCAGCAGCCCAACACACGAAGCTTTCTTT.

Comments on this clone: Other DNA sequences from this sample encode an identical CDR3 as well. This chain links TRBV5-1 with TRBJ2-2; D might be TRBD1 (5 bases). The CDR3 consists of 14 residues. The V end was cut by 4 bases, the J end by 1 base, with 8 bases between. Germline values: CDR1 SGHRS, CDR2 YFSETQ. CDR3 in DNA: TGCGCCAGCAGCCTCGGACAGAACACCGGGGAGCTGTTTTTT. It is translated as CASSLGQNTGELFF.

V gene TRBV3-1 (or the pseudogene TRBV3-2) combines with J gene TRBJ2-1, with 11 positions matching TRBD2. The junction had 2 bases not matched to a gene; V was cut back by 1 base and J by 3 bases. The CDR3 runs 16 residues. Germline V gives CDR1 LGHDT, CDR2 YNNKEL (reference sequence). The CDR3 reads CASSQAGLAVYNEQFF. As DNA, the CDR3 is TGTGCCAGCAGCCAAGCGGGACTAGCGGTCTACAATGAGCAGTTCTTC.

This clone was seen a handful of times. The chain links TRBV6-1 to TRBJ2-7; perhaps TRBD2 as D (7 bases). Germline V gene data show CDR1 as MNHNS and CDR2 as SASEGT. This CDR3 spans 15 amino acids. V lost 1 base and J 7 bases, leaving 17 bases between the germline ends. This chain's CDR3 is CASSEVDRGGTEQYF. Written as DNA, the CDR3 is TGTGCCAGCAGTGAAGTAGATAGGGGGGGGACGGAGCAGTACTTC.

The rearrangement joins TRBV2 to TRBJ2-3; D unresolved. The CDR3 runs to 11 residues. V was shortened by 6 bases and J by 6 bases, with 7 bases between the two germline ends. Per the germline V gene, CDR1 is SNHLY and CDR2 is FYNNEI. As DNA, the CDR3 is TGTGCCAGCAGCTACGCGGATACGCAGTATTTT. Its translation: CASSYADTQYF. Looking up the rest from reference TRBV2 and TRBJ2-3 gives the full variable domain: EPEVTQTPSHQVTQMGQEVILRCVPISNHLYFYWYRQILGQKVEFLVSFYNNEISEKSEIFDDQFSVERPDGSNFTLKIRSTKLEDSAMYFCASSYADTQYFGPGTRLTVL.

The genes are TRBV6-5 and TRBJ2-7; TRBD1 matches at 7 bases. The germline V gene has CDR1 MNHEY and CDR2 SVGAGI. The CDR3 has 13 residues. V trimming: 4 bases; J trimming: 6 bases; junction bases outside the gene matches: 6. The CDR3 region has the DNA TGTGCCAGCAGTTCTACAGGGGCTGGCGAGCAGTACTTC. Translating it yields CASSSTGAGEQYF.

The V gene is TRBV27, the J gene TRBJ2-4, with D hard to call. Germline-derived CDR1 and CDR2 are MNHEY and SMNVEV (reference sequence). The CDR3 is 15 residues long. With 3 bases removed from V and 0 bases from J, the gap between germline ends came to 9 bases. CDR3 DNA sequence: TGTGCCAGCAGTTTGATCCAAGGAGCCAAAAACATTCAGTACTTC. Its protein product is CASSLIQGAKNIQYF.

The chain has TRBV2 and TRBJ2-7; D is ambiguous. V was clipped by 8 bases and J by 3 bases, with 11 bases between them. Germline CDR1 is SNHLY and CDR2 is FYNNEI. The length of the CDR3 is 12 residues. DNA of the CDR3: TGTGCCAGCGGTCCTATGTACTACGAGCAGTACTTC. Protein product: CASGPMYYEQYF.

The chain has TRBV5-4 and TRBJ2-4; D gene unclear. The CDR3 is 16 amino acids. V was clipped by 0 bases and J by 0 bases, with 10 bases between them. Germline V gene sequence: CDR1 SGHNT, CDR2 YYREEE (reference sequence). The CDR3 sequence: CASSLGRARAKNIQYF. CDR3 in DNA: TGTGCCAGCAGCTTGGGCCGTGCCCGAGCCAAAAACATTCAGTACTTC.

The table lists this clone with a count of one. This chain links TRBV18 with TRBJ2-7, with TRBD2 identical over 8 bases. This CDR3 spans 13 amino acids. V was pared by 4 bases and J by 6 bases, with 5 bases of the junction left unmatched. Germline values: CDR1 KGHSH, CDR2 LQKENI. In DNA, the CDR3 is TGTGCCAGCTCACTCTCGGGAGGGCGCGAGCAGTACTTC. It is translated as CASSLSGGREQYF.

V and J are TRBV3-1 (or the pseudogene TRBV3-2) and TRBJ1-1; D unresolved. CDR3 size: 12 residues. V lost 5 bases and J 10 bases, leaving 14 bases between the germline ends. Germline V gene sequence: CDR1 LGHDT, CDR2 YNNKEL (reference sequence). The CDR3 region is CASSSPSLGAFF. For the CDR3, the DNA is TGTGCCAGCAGCTCCCCCTCCTTAGGAGCTTTCTTT.

The chain has TRBV28 and TRBJ1-6; possibly TRBD1 for D (5 bases). CDR1 is MDHEN and CDR2 is SYDVKM in the germline V gene. CDR3 length: 17 amino acids. V was clipped by 5 bases and J by 0 bases, with 14 bases between them. CDR3 protein: CASSPRTPLSYNSPLHF. DNA for the CDR3: TGTGCCAGCAGTCCACGGACACCCCTCTCCTATAATTCACCCCTCCACTTT.

The rearrangement links TRBV10-1 to TRBJ1-6; D gene uncertain. Per germline, CDR1 WNHNN and CDR2 SYGVQD (reference sequence). With 7 bases removed from V and 10 bases from J, the gap between germline ends came to 8 bases. The CDR3 has 11 residues. DNA of the CDR3: TGCGCCAGCAACTCTAGCTCACCCCTCCACTTT. Translating it yields CASNSSSPLHF.

To note about this clone: Sequence at one end of the junction differs from germline and may be a read error. V is TRBV6-5 and J is TRBJ2-1, with TRBD2 matching 7 bases. This CDR3 is built from 16 residues. Germline values: CDR1 MNHEY, CDR2 SVGAGI. The CDR3 is CASSYVGGSSYNGQFF. In DNA form, the CDR3 reads TGTGCCAGCAGTTACGTCGGGGGGAGCTCCTACAATGGGCAGTTCTTC.

This chain joins TRBV27 and TRBJ2-7; 10 nucleotides align to TRBD1. Per germline, CDR1 MNHEY and CDR2 SMNVEV (reference sequence). V shed 4 bases, J shed 3 bases, and the junction held 6 bases outside the gene matches. The CDR3 contains 15 residues. The CDR3 region is CASSSRGTGDYEQYF. The CDR3 DNA follows: TGTGCCAGCAGTTCCCGAGGGACAGGGGACTACGAGCAGTACTTC.

This chain joins TRBV30 and TRBJ2-2; D is perhaps TRBD1 (5 bases). Germline V gene sequence: CDR1 GTSNPN, CDR2 SVGIG (reference sequence). V gave up 3 bases and J gave up 1 base, with 6 bases separating them. The CDR3 loop spans 13 amino acids. The CDR3 reads CAWRQGNTGELFF. Written as DNA, the CDR3 is TGTGCCTGGAGGCAGGGGAACACCGGGGAGCTGTTTTTT.

The chain couples TRBV28 to TRBJ2-6; D unclear. Germline CDR1 reads MDHEN; CDR2 reads SYDVKM. This CDR3 comprises 18 residues. The ends were cut back, 5 bases at V and 2 bases at J, with 19 bases in the middle. The CDR3 bases are TGTGCCAGCAGTGCAACCTCGGGTGGGGTGGCTGGGGCCAACGTCCTGACTTTC. Translated: CASSATSGGVAGANVLTF.

The chain couples TRBV5-8 to TRBJ2-7, with 8 bases fitting TRBD2. There are 20 residues in the CDR3. V trimming: 0 bases; J trimming: 1 base; junction bases outside the gene matches: 18. Germline CDR1 and CDR2: SGHTS and YDEGEE. The CDR3 region is CASSLGPTEGREAASYEQYF. In DNA, the CDR3 is TGTGCCAGCAGCTTGGGGCCTACGGAGGGGCGGGAGGCGGCATCCTACGAGCAGTACTTC. Full variable domain (rest looked up from reference TRBV5-8 and TRBJ2-7): EAGVTQSPTHLIKTRGQQATLRCSPISGHTSVYWYQQALGLGLQFLLWYDEGEERNRGNFPPRFSGRQFPNYSSELNVNALELEDSALYLCASSLGPTEGREAASYEQYFGPGTRLTVT.

The rearrangement joins TRBV3-1 (or the pseudogene TRBV3-2) to TRBJ2-3; D gene ambiguous. Trimming removed 1 base from V and 2 bases from J, with 7 bases in between. This CDR3 contains 14 residues. Germline V gives CDR1 LGHDT, CDR2 YNNKEL (reference sequence). CDR3 amino acids: CASSQGADTDTQYF. For the CDR3, the DNA is TGTGCCAGCAGCCAAGGGGCAGACACAGATACGCAGTATTTT.

For the CDR3, the DNA is TGTGCCAGCAGCTTAGCCAGGACAGGGACCAATGAGCAGTTCTTC. This sequence encodes CASSLARTGTNEQFF. The chain carries TRBV7-2 and TRBJ2-1, with 8 bases aligning to TRBD1. V was pared by 0 bases and J by 6 bases, with 4 bases of the junction left unmatched. The CDR3 has 15 residues. The germline V gene has CDR1 SGHTA and CDR2 FQGNSA.